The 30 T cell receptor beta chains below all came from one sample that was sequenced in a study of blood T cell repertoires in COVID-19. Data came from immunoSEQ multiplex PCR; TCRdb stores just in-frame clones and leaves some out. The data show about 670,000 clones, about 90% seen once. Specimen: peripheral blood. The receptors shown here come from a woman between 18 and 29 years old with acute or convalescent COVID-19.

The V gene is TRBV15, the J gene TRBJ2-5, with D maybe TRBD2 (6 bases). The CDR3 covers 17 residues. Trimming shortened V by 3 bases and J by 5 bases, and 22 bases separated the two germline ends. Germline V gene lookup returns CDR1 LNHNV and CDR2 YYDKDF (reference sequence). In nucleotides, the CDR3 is TGTGCCACCAGCAGTCACAAGCTAGCGCCCCCAGGCGAGACCCAGTACTTC. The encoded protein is CATSSHKLAPPGETQYF.

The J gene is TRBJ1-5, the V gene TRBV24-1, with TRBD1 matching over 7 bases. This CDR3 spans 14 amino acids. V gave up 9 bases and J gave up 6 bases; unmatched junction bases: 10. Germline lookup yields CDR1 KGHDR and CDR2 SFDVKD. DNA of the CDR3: TGTGCCACCGGACCGACAGGGCTGGGTCAGCCCCAGCATTTT. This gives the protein CATGPTGLGQPQHF.

In DNA, the CDR3 is TGTGCCACCAGCAGAGACAGACAGGTGCCCTATGGCTACACCTTC. It encodes CATSRDRQVPYGYTF. This sequence joins TRBV15 and TRBJ1-2, with D perhaps TRBD1 (6 bases). This CDR3 is built from 15 residues. Germline lookup yields CDR1 LNHNV and CDR2 YYDKDF (reference sequence). With 0 bases removed from V and 4 bases from J, the gap between germline ends came to 12 bases.

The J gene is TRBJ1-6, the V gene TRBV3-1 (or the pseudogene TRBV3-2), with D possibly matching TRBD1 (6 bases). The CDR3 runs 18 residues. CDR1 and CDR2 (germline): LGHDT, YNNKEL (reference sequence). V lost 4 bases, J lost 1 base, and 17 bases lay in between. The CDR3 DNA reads TGTGCCAGCAGCCGTAGTGACAGGTGGAGTTCCTATAATTCACCCCTCCACTTT. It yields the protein CASSRSDRWSSYNSPLHF.

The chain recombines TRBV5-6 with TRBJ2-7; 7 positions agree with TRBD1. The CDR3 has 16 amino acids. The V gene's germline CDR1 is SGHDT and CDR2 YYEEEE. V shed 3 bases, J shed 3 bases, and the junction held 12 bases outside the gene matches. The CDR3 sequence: CASSSSGTVTYYEQYF. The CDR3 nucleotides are TGTGCCAGCAGCTCCTCCGGGACAGTAACTTACTACGAGCAGTACTTC.

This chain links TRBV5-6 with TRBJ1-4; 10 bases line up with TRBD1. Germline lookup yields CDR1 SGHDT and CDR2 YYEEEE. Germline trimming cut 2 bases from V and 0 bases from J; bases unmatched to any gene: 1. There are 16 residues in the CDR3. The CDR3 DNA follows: TGTGCCAGCAGCTTTGGACAGGGGGCAACTAATGAAAAACTGTTTTTT. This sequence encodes CASSFGQGATNEKLFF.

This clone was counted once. The CDR3 loop is CASSEAQTRLSGYTF. The CDR3 bases are TGTGCCAGCAGTGAAGCGCAGACGAGGTTGAGTGGCTACACCTTC. V is TRBV6-1 and J is TRBJ1-2; no clear D. Trimming stripped 0 bases from V and 7 bases from J, with 15 bases between. The CDR3 runs 15 residues. CDR1 and CDR2 (germline): MNHNS, SASEGT.

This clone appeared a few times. CDR3 protein: CASSLRRQGEQYF. Written as DNA, the CDR3 is TGTGCCAGCAGCTTACGCCGACAGGGCGAGCAGTACTTC. This rearrangement joins TRBV7-2 to TRBJ2-7, with 7 bases lining up with TRBD1. V was clipped by 2 bases and J by 6 bases; unmatched bases: 4. CDR1 is SGHTA, CDR2 FQGNSA, per germline. The CDR3 is 13 residues long.

The CDR3 nucleotides read TGTGCCAGCAGTGAAAGGACAGGGCTCTACGAGCAGTACTTC. Its translation: CASSERTGLYEQYF. V and J are TRBV6-1 and TRBJ2-7; 8 bases line up with TRBD1. Germline lookup yields CDR1 MNHNS and CDR2 SASEGT. The J segment lost 3 bases and the V segment lost 2 bases, leaving 3 bases of the junction unmatched. The CDR3 is made up of 14 amino acids.

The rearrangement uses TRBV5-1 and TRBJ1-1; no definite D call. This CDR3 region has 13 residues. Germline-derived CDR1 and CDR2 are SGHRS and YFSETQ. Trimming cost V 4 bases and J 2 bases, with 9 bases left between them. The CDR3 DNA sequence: TGCGCCAGCAGCGGTGGGCTCAACACTGAAGCTTTCTTT. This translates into CASSGGLNTEAFF.

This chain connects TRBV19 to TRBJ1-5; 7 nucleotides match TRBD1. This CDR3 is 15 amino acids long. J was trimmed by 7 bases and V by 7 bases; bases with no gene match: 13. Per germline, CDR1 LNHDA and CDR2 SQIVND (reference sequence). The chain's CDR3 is CASKGTGVRGQPQHF. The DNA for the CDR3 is TGTGCCAGTAAGGGAACAGGGGTCCGTGGGCAGCCCCAGCATTTT.

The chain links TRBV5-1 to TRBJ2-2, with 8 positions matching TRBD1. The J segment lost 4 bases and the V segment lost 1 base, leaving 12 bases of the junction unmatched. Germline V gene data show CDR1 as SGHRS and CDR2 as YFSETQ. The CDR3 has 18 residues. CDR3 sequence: CASSLYSPRDRSTGELFF. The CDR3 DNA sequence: TGCGCCAGCAGCTTGTACTCCCCCCGGGACAGGAGCACCGGGGAGCTGTTTTTT.

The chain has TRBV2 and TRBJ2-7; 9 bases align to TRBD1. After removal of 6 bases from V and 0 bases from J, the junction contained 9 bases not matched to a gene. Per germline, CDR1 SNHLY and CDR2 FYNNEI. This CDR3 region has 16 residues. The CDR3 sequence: CASRGSRDRVSYEQYF. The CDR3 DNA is TGTGCCAGCAGGGGTAGTAGGGACAGGGTCTCCTACGAGCAGTACTTC.

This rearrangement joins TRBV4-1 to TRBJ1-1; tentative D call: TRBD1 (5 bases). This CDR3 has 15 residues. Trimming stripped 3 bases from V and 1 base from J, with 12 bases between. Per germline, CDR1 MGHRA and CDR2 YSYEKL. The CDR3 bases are TGCGCCAGCAGCCAGGAGGGTAGGGGGAACACTGAAGCTTTCTTT. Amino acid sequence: CASSQEGRGNTEAFF.

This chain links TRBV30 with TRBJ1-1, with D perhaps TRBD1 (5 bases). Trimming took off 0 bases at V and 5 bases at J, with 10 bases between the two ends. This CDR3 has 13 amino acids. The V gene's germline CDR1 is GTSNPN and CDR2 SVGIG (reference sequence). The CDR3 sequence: CAWSVRKGTEAFF. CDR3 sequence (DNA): TGTGCCTGGAGTGTACGTAAGGGGACTGAAGCTTTCTTT.

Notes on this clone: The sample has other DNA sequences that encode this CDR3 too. The CDR3 is CASSLSGGETQYF. The CDR3 DNA follows: TGTGCCAGCAGTTTATCCGGGGGGGAGACCCAGTACTTC. The V call is TRBV12-3 or TRBV12-4, the J call TRBJ2-5; 7 positions agree with TRBD2. J was trimmed by 5 bases and V by 2 bases; bases with no gene match: 2. This CDR3 has 13 amino acids.

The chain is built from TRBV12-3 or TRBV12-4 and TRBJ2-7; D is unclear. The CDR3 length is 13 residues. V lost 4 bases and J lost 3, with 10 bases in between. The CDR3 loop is CASSWAPIYEQYF. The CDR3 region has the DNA TGTGCCAGCAGTTGGGCTCCTATCTACGAGCAGTACTTC.

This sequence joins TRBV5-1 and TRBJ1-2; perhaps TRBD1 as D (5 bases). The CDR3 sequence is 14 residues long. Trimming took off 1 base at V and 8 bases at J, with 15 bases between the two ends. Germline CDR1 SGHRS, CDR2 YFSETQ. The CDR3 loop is CASSLIQGSEGYTF. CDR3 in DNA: TGCGCCAGCAGCTTGATCCAGGGTTCGGAGGGCTACACCTTC.

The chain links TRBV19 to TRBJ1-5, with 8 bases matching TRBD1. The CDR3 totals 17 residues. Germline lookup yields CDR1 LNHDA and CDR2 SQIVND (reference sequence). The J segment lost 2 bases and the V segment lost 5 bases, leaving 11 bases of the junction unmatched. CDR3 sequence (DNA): TGTGCCAGTAGTGGGAAGGTTATGACAGGGGGCAATCAGCCCCAGCATTTT. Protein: CASSGKVMTGGNQPQHF.

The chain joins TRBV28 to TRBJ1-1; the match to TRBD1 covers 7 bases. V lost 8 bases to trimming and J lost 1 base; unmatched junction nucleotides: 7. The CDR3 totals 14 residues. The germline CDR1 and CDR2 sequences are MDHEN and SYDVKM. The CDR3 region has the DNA TGTGCCAGCGGGATCTCAGGGGGGAACACTGAAGCTTTCTTT. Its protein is CASGISGGNTEAFF.

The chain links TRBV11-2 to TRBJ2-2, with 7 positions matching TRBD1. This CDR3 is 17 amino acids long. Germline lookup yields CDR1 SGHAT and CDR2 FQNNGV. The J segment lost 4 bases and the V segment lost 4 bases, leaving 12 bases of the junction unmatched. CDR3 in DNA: TGTGCCAGCAGCTCACGCTTGGGGGACAGATTCACCGGGGAGCTGTTTTTT. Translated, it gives CASSSRLGDRFTGELFF. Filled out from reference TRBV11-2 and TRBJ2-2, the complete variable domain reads EAGVAQSPRYKIIEKRQSVAFWCNPISGHATLYWYQQILGQGPKLLIQFQNNGVVDDSQLPKDRFSAERLKGVDSTLKIQPAKLEDSAVYLCASSSRLGDRFTGELFFGEGSRLTVL.

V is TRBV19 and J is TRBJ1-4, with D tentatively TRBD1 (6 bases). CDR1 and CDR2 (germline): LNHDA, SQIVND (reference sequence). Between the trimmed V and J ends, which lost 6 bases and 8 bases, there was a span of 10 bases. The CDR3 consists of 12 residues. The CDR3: CASRTGSEKLFF. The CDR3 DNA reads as TGTGCCAGTAGAACAGGGAGCGAAAAACTGTTTTTT.

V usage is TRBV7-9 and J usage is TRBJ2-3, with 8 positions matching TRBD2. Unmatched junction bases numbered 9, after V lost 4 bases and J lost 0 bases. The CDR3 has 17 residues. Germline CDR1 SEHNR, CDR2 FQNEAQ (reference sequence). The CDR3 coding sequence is TGTGCCAGCAGCTCCCCCTGGACTAGCAGCAGCACAGATACGCAGTATTTT. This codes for CASSSPWTSSSTDTQYF.

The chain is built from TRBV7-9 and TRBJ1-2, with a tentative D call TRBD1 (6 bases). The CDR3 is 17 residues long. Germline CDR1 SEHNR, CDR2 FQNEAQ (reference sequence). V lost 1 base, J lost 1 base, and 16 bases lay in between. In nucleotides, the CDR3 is TGTGCCAGCAGCTTAGAAGGGGGTCGTTATTATAACTATGGCTACACCTTC. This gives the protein CASSLEGGRYYNYGYTF.

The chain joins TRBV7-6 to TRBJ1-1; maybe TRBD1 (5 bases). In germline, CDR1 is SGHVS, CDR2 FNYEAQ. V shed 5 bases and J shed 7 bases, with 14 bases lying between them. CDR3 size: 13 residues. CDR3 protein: CASSGVGGFEAFF. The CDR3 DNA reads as TGTGCCAGCAGCGGCGTGGGGGGATTTGAAGCTTTCTTT.

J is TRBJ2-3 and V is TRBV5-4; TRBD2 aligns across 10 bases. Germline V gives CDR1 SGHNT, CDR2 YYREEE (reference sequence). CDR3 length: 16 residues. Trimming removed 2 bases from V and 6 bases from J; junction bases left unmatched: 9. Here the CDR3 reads CASSLKRGGLGDTQYF. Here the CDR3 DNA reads TGTGCCAGCAGCTTAAAGCGGGGGGGCCTAGGGGATACGCAGTATTTT. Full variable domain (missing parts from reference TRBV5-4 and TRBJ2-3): ETGVTQSPTHLIKTRGQQVTLRCSSQSGHNTVSWYQQALGQGPQFIFQYYREEENGRGNFPPRFSGLQFPNYSSELNVNALELDDSALYLCASSLKRGGLGDTQYFGPGTRLTVL.

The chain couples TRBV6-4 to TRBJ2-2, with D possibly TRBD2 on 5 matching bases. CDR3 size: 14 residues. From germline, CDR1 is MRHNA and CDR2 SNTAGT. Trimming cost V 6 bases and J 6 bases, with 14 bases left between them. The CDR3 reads CASRAPGSAGELFF. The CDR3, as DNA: TGTGCCAGCAGGGCCCCGGGGAGCGCCGGGGAGCTGTTTTTT.

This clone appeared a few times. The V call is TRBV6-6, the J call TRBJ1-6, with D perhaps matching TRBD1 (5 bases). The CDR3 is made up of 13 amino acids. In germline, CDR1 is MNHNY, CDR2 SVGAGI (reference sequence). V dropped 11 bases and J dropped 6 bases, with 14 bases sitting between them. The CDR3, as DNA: TGTGCCGGCGGGGCAGGGTTTAATTCACCCCTCCACTTT. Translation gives CAGGAGFNSPLHF.

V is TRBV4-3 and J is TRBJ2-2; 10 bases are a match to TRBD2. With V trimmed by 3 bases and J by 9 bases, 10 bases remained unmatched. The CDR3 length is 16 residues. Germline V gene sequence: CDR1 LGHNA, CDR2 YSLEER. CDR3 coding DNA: TGCGCCAGCAGCCACGCTAGCGGGGGTTTAGTTCGGGAGCTGTTTTTT. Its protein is CASSHASGGLVRELFF.

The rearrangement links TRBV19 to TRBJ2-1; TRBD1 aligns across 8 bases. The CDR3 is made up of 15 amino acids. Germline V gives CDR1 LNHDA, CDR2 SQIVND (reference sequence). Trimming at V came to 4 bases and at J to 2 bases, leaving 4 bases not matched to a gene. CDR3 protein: CASSTPGGAYNEQFF. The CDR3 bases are TGTGCCAGTAGTACTCCAGGGGGCGCCTACAATGAGCAGTTCTTC.